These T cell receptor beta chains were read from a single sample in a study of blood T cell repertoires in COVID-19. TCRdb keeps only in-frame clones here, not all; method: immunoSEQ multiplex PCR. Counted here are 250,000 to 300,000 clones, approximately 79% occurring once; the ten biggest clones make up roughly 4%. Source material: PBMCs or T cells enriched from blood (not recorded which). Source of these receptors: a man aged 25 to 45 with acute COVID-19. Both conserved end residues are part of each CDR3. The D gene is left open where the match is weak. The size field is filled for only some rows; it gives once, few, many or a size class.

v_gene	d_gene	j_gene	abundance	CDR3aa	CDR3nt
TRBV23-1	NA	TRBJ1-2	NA	CASSQSEDAWINYGYTF	TGCGCCAGCAGTCAATCGGAGGACGCCTGGATCAACTATGGCTACACCTTC
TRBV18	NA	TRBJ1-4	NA	CASSPTTVGQLFF	TGTGCCAGCTCACCAACGACAGTCGGTCAACTGTTTTTT
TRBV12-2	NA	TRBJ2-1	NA	CASRLRTGKPNEQFF	TGTGCAAGTCGCCTCCGGACAGGGAAACCCAATGAGCAGTTCTTC
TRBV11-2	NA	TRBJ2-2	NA	CASSLLGGGASSSGELFF	TGTGCCAGCAGCTTGCTAGGTGGGGGGGCCTCCTCGTCCGGGGAGCTGTTTTTT
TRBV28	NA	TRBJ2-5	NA	CASSFARSGETQYF	TGTGCCAGCAGTTTTGCGAGGTCGGGAGAGACCCAGTACTTC
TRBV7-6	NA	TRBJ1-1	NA	CASSPGGNTEAFF	TGTGCCAGCAGCCCCGGAGGGAACACTGAAGCTTTCTTT
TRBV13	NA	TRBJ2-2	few	CASRPTVGELFF	TGTGCCAGCAGACCCACGGTCGGGGAGCTGTTTTTT
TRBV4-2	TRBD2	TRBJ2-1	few	CASSQDLSGGAYEQFF	TGTGCCAGCAGCCAAGACCTTAGCGGGGGGGCTTATGAGCAGTTCTTC
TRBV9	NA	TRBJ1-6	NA	CASSVGLGAKSPLHF	TGTGCCAGCAGCGTAGGGTTAGGAGCTAAATCACCCCTCCACTTT
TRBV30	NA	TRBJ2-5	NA	CGVRAGETQYF	TGTGGAGTACGGGCGGGGGAGACCCAGTACTTC
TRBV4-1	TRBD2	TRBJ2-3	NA	CASSPVGLAGGDTQYF	TGCGCCAGCAGCCCGGTGGGACTAGCGGGAGGAGATACGCAGTATTTT
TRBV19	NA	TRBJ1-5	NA	CASSDWTDSNQPQHF	TGTGCCAGTAGTGACTGGACAGATAGCAATCAGCCCCAGCATTTT
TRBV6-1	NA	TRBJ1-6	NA	CASSEAIGLYNSPLHF	TGTGCCAGCAGTGAAGCAATTGGGCTCTATAATTCACCCCTCCACTTT
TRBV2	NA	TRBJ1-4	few	CASTPIRRAWEKLFF	TGTGCCAGCACCCCGATCAGGCGGGCTTGGGAAAAACTGTTTTTT
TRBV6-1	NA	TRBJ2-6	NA	CASSEETGGANVLTF	TGTGCCAGCAGTGAAGAGACAGGTGGGGCCAACGTCCTGACTTTC
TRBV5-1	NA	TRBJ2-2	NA	CASSLSPTGELFF	TGCGCCAGCAGCTTAAGCCCCACCGGGGAGCTGTTTTTT
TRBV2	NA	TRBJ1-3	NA	CASSEASGSGNTIYF	TGTGCCAGCAGTGAAGCCTCAGGGTCTGGAAACACCATATATTTT
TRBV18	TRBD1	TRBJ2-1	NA	CASSRSGQVTYNEQFF	TGTGCCAGCTCACGTTCGGGACAGGTCACCTACAATGAGCAGTTCTTC
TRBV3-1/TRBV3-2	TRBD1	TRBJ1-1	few	CASSPHDRVVTEAFF	TGTGCCAGCAGCCCCCACGACAGGGTTGTTACTGAAGCTTTCTTT
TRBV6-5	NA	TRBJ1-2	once	CASSLQKGRGGYTF	TGTGCCAGCAGTCTACAAAAGGGGCGAGGTGGCTACACCTTC
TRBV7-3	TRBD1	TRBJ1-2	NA	CASSGTAENYGYTF	TGTGCCAGCAGTGGGACAGCCGAGAACTATGGCTACACCTTC
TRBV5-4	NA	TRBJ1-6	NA	CASSLGAGTDSPLHF	TGTGCCAGCAGTCTCGGTGCGGGTACGGATTCACCCCTCCACTTT
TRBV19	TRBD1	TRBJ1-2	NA	CASIPGQGNYGYTF	TGTGCCAGTATTCCGGGACAGGGGAACTATGGCTACACCTTC
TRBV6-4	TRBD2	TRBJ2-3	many	CASSETSGGADTQYF	TGTGCCAGCAGTGAGACTAGCGGGGGGGCAGATACGCAGTATTTT
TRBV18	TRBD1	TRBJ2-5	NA	CASSDRVQETQYF	TGTGCCAGCTCAGACAGGGTCCAGGAGACCCAGTACTTC
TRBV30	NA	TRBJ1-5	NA	CAWSVQGGTNQPQHF	TGTGCCTGGAGTGTTCAGGGAGGTACGAATCAGCCCCAGCATTTT
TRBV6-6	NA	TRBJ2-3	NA	CASRGTRGGTDTQYF	TGTGCCAGCAGAGGGACACGCGGAGGCACAGATACGCAGTATTTT
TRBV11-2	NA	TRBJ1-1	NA	CASSFDPGGTEAFF	TGTGCCAGCAGCTTTGACCCAGGAGGCACTGAAGCTTTCTTT
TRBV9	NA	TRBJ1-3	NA	CASSNLGPGNTIYF	TGTGCCAGCAGCAATCTGGGGCCCGGAAACACCATATATTTT
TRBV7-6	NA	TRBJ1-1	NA	CASSLGHGKSTMNTEAFF	TGTGCCAGCAGCTTAGGTCACGGCAAGTCTACTATGAACACTGAAGCTTTCTTT
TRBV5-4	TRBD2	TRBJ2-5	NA	CASSLGFTSVETQYF	TGTGCCAGCAGCCTTGGCTTCACTAGCGTGGAGACCCAGTACTTC